The rows below give T cell receptor beta chains drawn from one sample of a study of OX40 agonist ivuxolimab in advanced cancers. Only in-frame clones appear in the TCRdb table, and some are missing; sequencing was by immunoSEQ multiplex PCR. The sample lists approximately 29,000 clones; approximately 81% were seen once. Sequencing was performed on CD4+ or CD8+ T cells sorted from blood, taken in a trial of the OX40 agonist ivuxolimab. Receptors originate from an adult with an advanced solid tumor such as melanoma, head and neck, liver or kidney cancer. CDR3s include the opening cysteine and the closing phenylalanine or tryptophan. The D gene is left open where the match is weak. Clone size, where shown, is once, few, many, or a class for clones that have expanded.

D gene: NA; clone size: NA; J gene: TRBJ1-1; V gene: TRBV4-3; CDR3 protein: CASSQDPGSTEAFF; CDR3 DNA: TGCGCCAGCAGCCAAGATCCAGGGAGCACTGAAGCTTTCTTT
D gene: TRBD2; clone size: NA; J gene: TRBJ2-4; V gene: TRBV2; CDR3 protein: CASSDFLAGGNIQYF; CDR3 DNA: TGTGCCAGCAGTGACTTCCTGGCGGGGGGAAACATTCAGTACTTC
D gene: TRBD1; clone size: once; J gene: TRBJ1-5; V gene: TRBV19; CDR3 protein: CATLPQGAKYNQPQHF; CDR3 DNA: TGTGCCACCCTCCCACAGGGGGCCAAATATAATCAGCCCCAGCATTTT
D gene: NA; clone size: few; J gene: TRBJ1-1; V gene: TRBV4-1; CDR3 protein: CASSRSGNTEAFF; CDR3 DNA: TGCGCCAGCAGCCGTTCCGGGAACACTGAAGCTTTCTTT
D gene: NA; clone size: once; J gene: TRBJ1-1; V gene: TRBV4-3; CDR3 protein: CASSQVGWGNTEAFF; CDR3 DNA: TGCGCCAGCAGCCAAGTTGGGTGGGGCAACACTGAAGCTTTCTTT
D gene: NA; clone size: NA; J gene: TRBJ2-7; V gene: TRBV4-3; CDR3 protein: CASSPWVSVTSEQYF; CDR3 DNA: TGCGCCAGCAGCCCGTGGGTCTCAGTCACTTCCGAGCAGTACTTC
D gene: NA; clone size: few; J gene: TRBJ2-7; V gene: TRBV7-9; CDR3 protein: CASSPPNHEQYF; CDR3 DNA: TGTGCCAGCAGCCCCCCGAATCACGAGCAGTACTTC
D gene: NA; clone size: NA; J gene: TRBJ2-7; V gene: TRBV7-2; CDR3 protein: CASSLSREQYF; CDR3 DNA: TGTGCCAGCAGCCTTTCTAGAGAGCAGTACTTC
D gene: NA; clone size: NA; J gene: TRBJ2-7; V gene: TRBV11-3; CDR3 protein: CASSSANYEQYF; CDR3 DNA: TGTGCCAGCAGCTCCGCCAACTACGAGCAGTACTTC
D gene: NA; clone size: NA; J gene: TRBJ2-1; V gene: TRBV28; CDR3 protein: CASSLFRGYNEQFF; CDR3 DNA: TGTGCCAGCAGTTTATTTCGGGGATACAATGAGCAGTTCTTC